Sequencing of this T cell receptor (beta chain) was carried out in a study of vaccination and CD4 T cells after COVID-19. Study-wide context: With a range of 35 to 161, the median interval from diagnosis to drawing post-COVID samples was roughly 110 days. Broader study findings: Median roughly 86% of reactive clones detected in convalescent patients emerged only post-vaccination.

CD4+ T cells that had been cultured provided DNA sequenced with the Oncomine TCR Beta short-read assay. It was from cultured CD4+ T cells that genomic DNA was extracted. TCRdb re-analysed the PCR reads in MiXCR, keeping a single row per CDR3 protein. The profile covers 10,000 to 15,000 distinct CDR3 sequences, with 50% appearing a single time and around an eighth taken by the ten largest. Treatment specified: 10-day PBMC culture with coronavirus spike peptide pools or control peptides (ViraFEST assay). Notes on this clonotype: No antigen is known for it.

CDR1 and CDR2 (germline): MNHNS, SASEGT. With 8 bases removed from V and 4 bases from J, the gap between germline ends came to 15 bases. This CDR3 comprises 15 residues. Material: CD4+ T cells from blood, cultured in vitro. This rearrangement joins TRBV6-1 to TRBJ1-6; D is unclear. This TCR derives from a human donor who had recovered from COVID-19. The CDR3 loop reads CASGAKGGYNSPLHF. The DNA for the CDR3 is TGTGCCAGCGGAGCTAAAGGCGGATATAATTCACCCCTCCACTTT.